This T cell receptor beta chain was sequenced during a study of cytomegalovirus exposure and HLA in healthy donors. For the study at large: An early release of data contained about 85 million unique TCRs, which came from HLA-typed donors.

Overall study results and limits: Reports state that TCR beta sequences accurately predicted most subjects' HLA-A and HLA-B alleles. Productive status was seen about 87% or about 30% of the time for most TCR beta V segments in an earlier analysis. Some highly shared sequence variants likely arose as a pipeline artifact.

The PCR contained 60 Vbeta and 13 Jbeta primers. Some clones are missing from TCRdb's copy, which holds only in-frame ones; the method was immunoSEQ multiplex PCR. The sample records about 200,000 clones, 75% to 90% being singletons. With regard to this clone: Antigen specificity is unknown.

Per germline, CDR1 MNHNY and CDR2 SVGAGI (reference sequence). Trimming took 2 bases from V and 10 from J, leaving 15 bases between them. CDR3 size: 15 residues. Input material: PBMCs. The receptor was isolated from a woman between 45 and 60 years old in good health and CMV-seropositive. V gene TRBV6-6 combines with J gene TRBJ1-6; D perhaps matches TRBD1 (5 bases). The CDR3 DNA follows: TGTGCCAGCAGTTACACCCCAGGGATAGGGTCACCCCTCCACTTT. This sequence encodes CASSYTPGIGSPLHF.